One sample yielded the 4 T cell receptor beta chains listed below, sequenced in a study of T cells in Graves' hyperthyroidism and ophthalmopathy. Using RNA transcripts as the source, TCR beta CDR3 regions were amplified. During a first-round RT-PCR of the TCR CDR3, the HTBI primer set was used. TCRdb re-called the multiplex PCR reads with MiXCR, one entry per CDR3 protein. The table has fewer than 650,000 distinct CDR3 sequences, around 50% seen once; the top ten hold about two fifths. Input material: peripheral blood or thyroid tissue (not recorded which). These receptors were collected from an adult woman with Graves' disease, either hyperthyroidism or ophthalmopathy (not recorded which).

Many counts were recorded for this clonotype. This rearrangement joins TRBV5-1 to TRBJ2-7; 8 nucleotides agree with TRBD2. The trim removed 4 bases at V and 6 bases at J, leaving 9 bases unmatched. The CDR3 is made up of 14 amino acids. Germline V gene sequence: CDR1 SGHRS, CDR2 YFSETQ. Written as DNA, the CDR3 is TGCGCCAGCAGCGGTAGCGGGACGCGGGTCGAGCAGTACTTC. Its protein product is CASSGSGTRVEQYF.

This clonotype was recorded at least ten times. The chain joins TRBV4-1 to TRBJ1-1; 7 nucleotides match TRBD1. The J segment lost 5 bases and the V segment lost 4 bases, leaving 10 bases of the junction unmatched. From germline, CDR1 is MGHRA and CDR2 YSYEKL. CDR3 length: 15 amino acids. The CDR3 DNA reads TGCGCCAGCAGCCTAGGGGAGGGGGCAGGGACTGAAGCTTTCTTT. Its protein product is CASSLGEGAGTEAFF.

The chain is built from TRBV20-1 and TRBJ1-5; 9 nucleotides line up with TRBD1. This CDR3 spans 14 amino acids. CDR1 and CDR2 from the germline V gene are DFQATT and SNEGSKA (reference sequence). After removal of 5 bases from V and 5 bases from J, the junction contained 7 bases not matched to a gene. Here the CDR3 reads CSAYTRDRDQPQHF. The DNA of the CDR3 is TGCAGTGCTTATACCCGGGACAGGGATCAGCCCCAGCATTTT.

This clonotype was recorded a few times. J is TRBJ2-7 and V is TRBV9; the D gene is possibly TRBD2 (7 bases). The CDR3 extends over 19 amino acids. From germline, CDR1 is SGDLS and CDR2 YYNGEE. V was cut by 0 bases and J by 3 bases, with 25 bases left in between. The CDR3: CASSVGHRDLRGGDYEQYF. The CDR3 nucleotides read TGTGCCAGCAGCGTAGGACACCGGGACCTCCGCGGGGGCGACTACGAGCAGTACTTC.